The 8 T cell receptor beta chains listed next were all sequenced from one sample in a study of identical twins. TCRdb re-called the 5' RACE reads through MiXCR, storing one row per CDR3 protein. The table includes about 340,000 distinct CDR3 sequences, roughly an eighth detected once. The same sample was also used in a study of yellow fever vaccine responses in identical twins.

Sample: CD8+ T cells sorted from blood. These receptor sequences come from a woman under 30 in good health.

This clonotype has a handful of counts. The chain has TRBV15 and TRBJ1-2; perhaps TRBD1 as D (5 bases). From germline, CDR1 is LNHNV and CDR2 YYDKDF (reference sequence). The CDR3 is 20 amino acids. The V gene lost 0 bases and the J gene lost 8 bases, with 31 bases spanning the gap. CDR3 coding DNA: TGTGCCACCAGCAGAGATGGTGTGGGGCCGGGACTCGATGCCTTCGGGGGCTACACCTTC. Its translation is CATSRDGVGPGLDAFGGYTF.

This chain joins TRBV20-1 and TRBJ2-3, with D possibly being TRBD1 or TRBD2 (6 bases each). The CDR3 totals 19 residues. Looked up from germline, CDR1 is DFQATT and CDR2 is SNEGSKA (reference sequence). V was shortened by 0 bases and J by 5 bases, with 27 bases between the two germline ends. The CDR3 sequence is CSARDLRSIGGLFGDTQYF. CDR3 DNA: TGCAGTGCTAGAGATCTTCGCTCAATAGGGGGGCTGTTTGGAGATACGCAGTATTTT.

V is TRBV7-7 and J is TRBJ2-1; 9 nucleotides align to TRBD1. J gave up 7 bases and V 3 bases, and 4 bases lay outside the gene matches. CDR3 length: 14 residues. Per germline, CDR1 SSHAT and CDR2 FNYEAQ (reference sequence). The CDR3 nucleotides read TGTGCCAGCAGCTTTGACAGGGGGTCGAATGAGCAGTTCTTC. Amino acid sequence: CASSFDRGSNEQFF.

This clonotype was detected a few times. In nucleotides, the CDR3 is TGCAGTGCTAGAGATCGGCTCAGGGGGCATATTTGGGAGACCCAGTACTTC. Translating gives CSARDRLRGHIWETQYF. The V call is TRBV20-1, the J call TRBJ2-5; 8 nucleotides line up with TRBD1. The CDR3 sequence is 17 residues long. The germline V gene encodes CDR1 DFQATT and CDR2 SNEGSKA (reference sequence). With 0 bases clipped from V and 5 bases from J, the junction kept 14 bases outside the gene matches.

The chain employs TRBV5-1 and TRBJ2-3; D unclear. Germline CDR1 and CDR2: SGHRS and YFSETQ. CDR3 length: 15 residues. With 0 bases removed from V and 0 bases from J, the gap between germline ends came to 8 bases. DNA for the CDR3: TGCGCCAGCAGCTTGGGACTGGTTAGCACAGATACGCAGTATTTT. Its translation: CASSLGLVSTDTQYF.

Written as DNA, the CDR3 is TGTGCCAGCAGTTACGAGGGCATAGGTCAGCCCCAGCATTTT. Protein: CASSYEGIGQPQHF. The chain has TRBV6-5 and TRBJ1-5; D unclear. Trimming shortened V by 2 bases and J by 6 bases, and 11 bases separated the two germline ends. Germline V gene data show CDR1 as MNHEY and CDR2 as SVGAGI. This CDR3 is 14 amino acids long.

J is TRBJ2-2 and V is TRBV6-1, with 7 bases lining up with TRBD1. There are 16 residues in the CDR3. CDR1 and CDR2 (germline): MNHNS, SASEGT. Trimming took 0 bases from V and 1 from J; bases not matched to a gene: 2. Here the CDR3 reads CASSEAGQLNTGELFF. CDR3 DNA: TGTGCCAGCAGTGAAGCGGGACAGCTGAACACCGGGGAGCTGTTTTTT.

This clonotype was detected a few times. The chain couples TRBV20-1 to TRBJ2-1, with D perhaps being TRBD1 or TRBD2 (5 bases each). Germline V gives CDR1 DFQATT, CDR2 SNEGSKA (reference sequence). The V and J ends lost 6 bases and 8 bases respectively, with 14 bases between them. CDR3 length: 12 residues. Written as DNA, the CDR3 is TGCAGTGCCCCTGCAAGAGGGGATGAGCAGTTCTTC. Translation: CSAPARGDEQFF.